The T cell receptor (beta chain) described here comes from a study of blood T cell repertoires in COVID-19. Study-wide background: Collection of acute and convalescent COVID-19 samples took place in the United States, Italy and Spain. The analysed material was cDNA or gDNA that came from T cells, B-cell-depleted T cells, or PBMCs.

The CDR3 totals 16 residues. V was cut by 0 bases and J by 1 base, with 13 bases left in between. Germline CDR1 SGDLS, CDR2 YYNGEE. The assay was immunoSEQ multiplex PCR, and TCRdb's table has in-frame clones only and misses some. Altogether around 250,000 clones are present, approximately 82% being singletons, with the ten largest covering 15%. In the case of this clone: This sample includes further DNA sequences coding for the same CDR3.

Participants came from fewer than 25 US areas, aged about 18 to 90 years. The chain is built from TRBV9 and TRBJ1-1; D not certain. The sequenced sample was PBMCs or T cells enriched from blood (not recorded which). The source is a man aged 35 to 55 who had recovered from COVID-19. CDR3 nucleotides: TGTGCCAGCAGCGTAGCCCCTGGTGGCAGGAACACTGAAGCTTTCTTT. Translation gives CASSVAPGGRNTEAFF.